This T cell receptor (beta chain) emerged from a study of shared clonotypes between healthy human individuals. Whole-study results and caveats: Investigators collected only blood, and repertoires in tissues likely differ.

Germline assignment: CDR1 MNHNS and CDR2 SASEGT. J gave up 7 bases and V 3 bases, and 10 bases lay outside the gene matches. This CDR3 is built from 16 residues. Remarks on this clone: The antigen remains unidentified.

The authors ran the assay at deep level. Genomic DNA per cell subset filled all wells of several immunoSEQ plates. The data were produced by immunoSEQ multiplex PCR, yet TCRdb's version contains in-frame clones alone and is incomplete. Here the sample spans 450,000 to 550,000 clones, about four fifths being singletons. The sequencing sample was made of PBMCs. J is TRBJ2-1 and V is TRBV6-1; 9 nucleotides line up with TRBD2. This receptor was taken from a woman between 35 and 50 years old in good health. Some clones in this sample may be carry-over from other donors' samples. CDR3 sequence reads: CASSDLASGISNEQFF. The DNA for the CDR3 is TGTGCCAGCAGTGATCTTGCTAGCGGGATTTCTAATGAGCAGTTCTTC.